The 7 T cell receptor beta chains presented below share a single source sample, sequenced in a study of cytomegalovirus exposure and HLA in healthy donors. PCR involved 60 Vbeta and 13 Jbeta primers. Here immunoSEQ multiplex PCR was the method, and the copy in TCRdb shows in-frame clones only, minus some. In the table there are about 140,000 clones, around 80% of which are singletons. The sample taken for sequencing was PBMCs. Receptor source: a middle-aged man in good health and CMV-seropositive.

V is TRBV7-7 and J is TRBJ2-2; 14 nucleotides match TRBD2. Unmatched junction bases numbered 4, after V lost 5 bases and J lost 5 bases. The CDR3 runs to 16 residues. Germline values: CDR1 SSHAT, CDR2 FNYEAQ (reference sequence). The CDR3 loop is CASSQTSGRGTGELFF. CDR3 nucleotide sequence: TGTGCCAGCAGCCAGACTAGCGGGAGGGGTACCGGGGAGCTGTTTTTT.

About this clone: The junction and the germline gene differ at one end; a read error may be behind it. V and J are TRBV2 and TRBJ2-7; perhaps TRBD1 as D (5 bases). The CDR3 contains 15 residues. CDR1 is SNHLY, CDR2 FYNNEI, per germline. CDR3 region: CASRDQGLAMPDRNF. In DNA, the CDR3 is TGTGCCAGCAGAGACCAGGGCCTCGCCATGCCCGACCGAAACTTC.

The CDR3 DNA is TGTGCCAGCAGTGATGCGGAAGGGGGTAATCAGCCCCAGCATTTT. This gives the protein CASSDAEGGNQPQHF. The rearrangement links TRBV6-1 to TRBJ1-5, with a tentative D call TRBD1 (6 bases). The CDR3 has 15 amino acids. CDR1 and CDR2 (germline): MNHNS, SASEGT. With 3 bases removed from V and 4 bases from J, the gap between germline ends came to 13 bases.

The chain recombines TRBV11-3 with TRBJ2-7; 8 nucleotides line up with TRBD1. CDR1 SGHNT and CDR2 YENEEA come from the germline V gene. The CDR3 sequence is 15 residues long. Unmatched junction bases numbered 11, after V lost 5 bases and J lost 5 bases. The CDR3 here is CASSAGGQGADEQYF. The CDR3 DNA reads TGTGCCAGCAGCGCAGGAGGGCAGGGGGCGGACGAGCAGTACTTC.

The chain uses TRBV13 and TRBJ2-1; 7 bases fit TRBD2. V lost 4 bases and J lost 7; bases outside the gene matches: 7. This CDR3 is 14 amino acids long. Germline-derived CDR1 and CDR2 are PRHDT and FYEKMQ (reference sequence). The CDR3 spells CASSSRTRRNEQFF. CDR3 DNA sequence: TGTGCCAGCAGCTCCCGGACTAGGCGGAATGAGCAGTTCTTC.

The chain links TRBV5-6 to TRBJ1-1; tentatively, D is TRBD1 (5 bases). V lost 0 bases and J 6 bases, leaving 12 bases between the germline ends. CDR1 and CDR2 from the germline V gene are SGHDT and YYEEEE. The CDR3 runs to 14 residues. The CDR3 region has the DNA TGTGCCAGCAGCTTGGGACGGCAGGGCCCTGAAGCTTTCTTT. Translating gives CASSLGRQGPEAFF.

The J gene is TRBJ2-5, the V gene TRBV5-1, with D possibly matching TRBD1 (6 bases). CDR1 SGHRS and CDR2 YFSETQ come from the germline V gene. The CDR3 totals 19 residues. V lost 1 base to trimming and J lost 3 bases, with 25 bases between them. In DNA form, the CDR3 reads TGCGCCAGCAGCTTGTTTTCGGGACATCTCACCTCGGGGAAAGAGACCCAGTACTTC. Amino acid sequence: CASSLFSGHLTSGKETQYF.